This T cell receptor (beta chain) was identified in a study of identical twins. This clonotype was seen repeatedly, ten times or more. The target antigen is unknown. Study-wide results and caveats: Out-of-frame alpha sequences shared by twins were enriched for low generation probability. Out-of-frame TCR alpha sharing observed in monozygotic twins exceeded model estimates.

TCRdb analysed the 5' RACE reads with MiXCR anew, one entry per CDR3 protein. Of 150,000 or so distinct CDR3 sequences in the sample, around 3.5% were seen once. Specimen: memory T cells sorted from blood. The source of this sequence is a young man in good health.

CDR3 residues: CASNRGLDGYTF. CDR3 in DNA: TGTGCCAGCAACAGGGGATTGGATGGCTACACCTTC. The gene calls are TRBV10-3 and TRBJ1-2, with 7 bases aligning to TRBD1. The CDR3 is 12 amino acids. Losses at the gene ends were 10 bases for V and 6 bases for J; bases not matched to a gene: 8. Germline CDR1 ENHRY, CDR2 SYGVKD.